This T cell receptor (beta chain) was sequenced in a study of CXCR3-negative and CXCR3-positive naive CD8 T cells. Study information: Each library held about 1.5 +/- 0.3 million TRB reads, 120 million to 150 million in total.

The libraries of TRB cDNA were constructed through 5' RACE using UMI labels. Each CDR3 protein gets one entry in TCRdb, which reprocessed the 5' RACE reads and gives no DNA. The sample's table shows about 8,300 distinct CDR3 sequences. Whole-study findings and limits: Memory CD8+ T cell repertoires were far less diverse than both naive subsets. Naive cells that were CXCR3-negative or CXCR3-positive used TRBV-TRBJ genes alike, while memory cells diverged. Cryopreserved PBMCs had partly decreased CXCR3 expression; fresh PBMCs were used in most assays.

Looked up from germline, CDR1 is MNHEY and CDR2 is SVGAGI. CDR3 size: 16 residues. With respect to this clonotype: Its target is unknown.

The sequenced material came from naive CXCR3- CD8+ T cells from blood. Documented subset: CD45RO-CCR7+CD27+CD95- naive CD8+ T cells lacking CXCR3 (TNR3-). The sequence came from a human donor in good health. Some clones in this sample may be carry-over from other donors' samples. The gene calls are TRBV6-5 and TRBJ2-5; with no DNA, the TCRdb D assignment of TRBD1 cannot be verified. The CDR3 sequence is CASSYPTGAGQETQYF.